This passage covers 4 T cell receptor beta chains from one sample sequenced in a study of T cells after yellow fever vaccination. One entry per CDR3 protein, called by TCRdb with MiXCR from the 5' RACE reads. The sample has over 150,000 distinct CDR3 sequences; around 7.3% are singletons. Sample: CD4+ T cells sorted from PBMCs, taken about 5 days after the first yellow fever vaccination. These receptors were collected from a young man who received the YFV17D yellow fever vaccine.

The rearrangement links TRBV5-4 to TRBJ2-7; 7 bases fit TRBD1. The CDR3 contains 13 residues. Germline values: CDR1 SGHNT, CDR2 YYREEE (reference sequence). Unmatched junction bases numbered 3, after V lost 4 bases and J lost 2 bases. CDR3 sequence reads: CASSLTGTYEQYF. Here the CDR3 DNA reads TGTGCCAGCAGCCTGACAGGGACCTACGAGCAGTACTTC. Full variable domain (outside the CDR3, taken from reference TRBV5-4 and TRBJ2-7): ETGVTQSPTHLIKTRGQQVTLRCSSQSGHNTVSWYQQALGQGPQFIFQYYREEENGRGNFPPRFSGLQFPNYSSELNVNALELDDSALYLCASSLTGTYEQYFGPGTRLTVT.

There are many counts of this clonotype. The chain employs TRBV7-2 and TRBJ2-5; 7 bases align to TRBD1. The germline V gene encodes CDR1 SGHTA and CDR2 FQGNSA. The CDR3 runs 15 residues. After removal of 2 bases from V and 4 bases from J, the junction contained 7 bases not matched to a gene. CDR3 residues: CASSLSRPGGETQYF. CDR3 coding DNA: TGTGCCAGCAGCTTAAGTCGGCCAGGGGGAGAGACCCAGTACTTC.

V is TRBV18 and J is TRBJ2-2; D ambiguous. Germline assignment: CDR1 KGHSH and CDR2 LQKENI. CDR3 size: 15 residues. Trimming left V 2 bases short and J 0 bases short, with 7 bases between. The CDR3 region is CASSPASANTGELFF. CDR3 coding DNA: TGTGCCAGCTCACCAGCGTCGGCGAACACCGGGGAGCTGTTTTTT.

Concerning this clonotype: A single base separates this from a much larger clone, so it may be a read error. V is TRBV20-1 and J is TRBJ2-7, with TRBD2 as a possible D gene (6 bases). The germline gives CDR1 DFQATT, CDR2 SNEGSKA (reference sequence). V lost 7 bases and J lost 0, with 10 bases in between. The length of the CDR3 is 12 residues. The CDR3: CSGAEGSYEQYV. In nucleotides, the CDR3 is TGCAGTGGGGCGGAGGGCTCCTACGAGCAGTACGTC.